A single T cell receptor (beta chain) is shown here with its context. Its antigen remains unknown. This sample is part of a study of beta chain features in type 1 diabetes. Every bit of the isolated RNA underwent reverse transcription, so sequencing read expressed TCRB transcripts. TCRdb's table, derived via immunoSEQ multiplex PCR, lists solely in-frame clones and lacks some. The sample includes under 300,000 clones, about 26% of them seen just once. This CDR3 contains 13 residues. Trimming cost V 6 bases and J 9 bases; bases outside gene matches: 11. From germline, CDR1 is SQVTM and CDR2 ANQGSEA. Overall study results and limits: Significant though moderate, a shortening of TCRB CDR3s appeared in all four CD4+ subsets of Type 1 diabetes patients.

The sequenced sample consisted of central memory CD4+ T cells from blood. This TCR was recovered from a man aged 25-45 years in good health. The chain combines TRBV29-1 with TRBJ2-3, with 8 nucleotides matching TRBD2. The chain's CDR3 is CSVQREKKYTQYF. The CDR3 coding sequence is TGCAGCGTCCAGCGGGAGAAGAAGTACACGCAGTATTTT.